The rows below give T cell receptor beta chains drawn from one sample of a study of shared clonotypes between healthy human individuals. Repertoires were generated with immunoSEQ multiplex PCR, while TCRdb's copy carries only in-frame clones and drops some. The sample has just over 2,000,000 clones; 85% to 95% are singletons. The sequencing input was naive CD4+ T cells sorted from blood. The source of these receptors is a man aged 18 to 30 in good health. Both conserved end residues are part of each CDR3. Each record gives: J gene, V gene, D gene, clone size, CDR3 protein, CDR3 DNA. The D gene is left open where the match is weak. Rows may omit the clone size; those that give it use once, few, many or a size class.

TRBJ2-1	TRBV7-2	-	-	CASSNTGVSGKYNEQFF	TGTGCCAGCAGCAACACAGGGGTTAGCGGGAAATACAATGAGCAGTTCTTC
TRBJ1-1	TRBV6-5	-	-	CASSYSRVTEAFF	TGTGCCAGCAGTTACAGCAGGGTCACTGAAGCTTTCTTT
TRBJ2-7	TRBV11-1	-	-	CASSLGRRTSSYEQYF	TGTGCCAGCAGCTTAGGGAGGCGGACCAGCTCCTACGAGCAGTACTTC
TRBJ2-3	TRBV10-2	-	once	CASRELAADTQYF	TGCGCCAGCAGAGAACTAGCTGCAGATACGCAGTATTTT
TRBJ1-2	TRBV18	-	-	CASSLGTDYGYTF	TGTGCCAGCTCACTCGGGACGGACTATGGCTACACCTTC
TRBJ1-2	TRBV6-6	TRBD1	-	CASSSLRQGTGYTF	TGTGCCAGCAGTTCCCTTAGACAGGGGACTGGCTACACCTTC
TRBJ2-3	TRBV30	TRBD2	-	CAWSLPGTSGGRRDTQYF	TGTGCCTGGAGTCTACCTGGGACTAGCGGGGGTCGGAGAGATACGCAGTATTTT
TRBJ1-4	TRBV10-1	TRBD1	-	CASSAGNGGTATNEKLFF	TGCGCCAGCAGTGCTGGGAATGGAGGGACAGCGACTAATGAAAAACTGTTTTTT
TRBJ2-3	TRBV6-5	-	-	CASNPAGRDTDTQYF	TGTGCCAGCAACCCCGCGGGCAGGGACACAGATACGCAGTATTTT
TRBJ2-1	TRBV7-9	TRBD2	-	CASSLRLAGVGEQFF	TGTGCCAGCAGCTTAAGACTAGCGGGAGTTGGTGAGCAGTTCTTC
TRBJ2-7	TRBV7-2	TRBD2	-	CASSLVGTSTYEQYF	TGTGCCAGCAGCTTAGTTGGGACTAGTACCTACGAGCAGTACTTC
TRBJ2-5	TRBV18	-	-	CASSPLLRETQYF	TGTGCCAGCTCACCACTTCTGAGGGAGACCCAGTACTTC
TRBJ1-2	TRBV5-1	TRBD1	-	CASSLAGQGYYGYTF	TGCGCCAGCAGCTTGGCCGGACAGGGTTACTATGGCTACACCTTC
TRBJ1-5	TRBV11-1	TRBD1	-	CASRSTGGSQPQHF	TGTGCCAGCAGAAGTACAGGGGGAAGTCAGCCCCAGCATTTT
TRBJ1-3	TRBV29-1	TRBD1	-	CSVADGTASGNTIYF	TGCAGCGTTGCCGATGGGACAGCGTCTGGAAACACCATATATTTT
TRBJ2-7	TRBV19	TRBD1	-	CASSPLGQGALYEQYF	TGTGCCAGTAGTCCTCTAGGACAGGGGGCATTGTACGAGCAGTACTTC
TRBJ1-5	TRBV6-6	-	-	CASRRGQTLIYQHF	TGTGCCAGCAGGAGAGGACAGACCCTGATCTACCAGCATTTT
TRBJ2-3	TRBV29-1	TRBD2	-	CSVSKAGVTDTQYF	TGCAGCGTTAGCAAAGCGGGAGTCACAGATACGCAGTATTTT
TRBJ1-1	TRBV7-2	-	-	CASSLITDTEAFF	TGTGCCAGCAGCTTGATCACGGACACTGAAGCTTTCTTT
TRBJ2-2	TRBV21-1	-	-	CASSKVNRDNYTGELFF	TGTGCCAGCAGCAAAGTTAACCGGGACAATTACACCGGGGAGCTGTTTTTT
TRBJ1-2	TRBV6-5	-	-	CASGLRGASGYTF	TGTGCCAGCGGCCTGAGGGGGGCGAGTGGCTACACCTTC
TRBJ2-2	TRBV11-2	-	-	CASSPPGLTTGELFF	TGTGCCAGCAGCCCCCCCGGACTCACCACCGGGGAGCTGTTTTTT
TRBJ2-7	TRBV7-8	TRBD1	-	CASSPDRVEQYF	TGTGCCAGCAGCCCAGACAGGGTCGAGCAGTACTTC
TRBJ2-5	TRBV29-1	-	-	CSVAPGGETQYF	TGCAGCGTAGCCCCAGGAGGAGAGACCCAGTACTTC
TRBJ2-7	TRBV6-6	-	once	CASSYLTAYEQYF	TGTGCCAGCAGTTACCTGACAGCCTACGAGCAGTACTTC
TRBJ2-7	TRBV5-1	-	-	CASRRQASSYEQYF	TGCGCCAGCAGGAGACAGGCGAGCTCCTACGAGCAGTACTTC
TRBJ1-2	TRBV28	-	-	CASSSGATPPGGYTF	TGTGCCAGCAGCTCTGGAGCAACACCGCCGGGTGGCTACACCTTC
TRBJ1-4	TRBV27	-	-	CASSHREKLFF	TGTGCCAGCAGTCACAGGGAAAAACTGTTTTTT
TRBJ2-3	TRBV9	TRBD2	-	CASSVATAGPDTQYF	TGTGCCAGCAGCGTAGCTACAGCGGGGCCAGATACGCAGTATTTT
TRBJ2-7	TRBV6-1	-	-	CASSEGGWNEQYF	TGTGCCAGCAGTGAGGGGGGATGGAACGAGCAGTACTTC
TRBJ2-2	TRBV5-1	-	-	CASSLIPGDNTGELFF	TGCGCCAGCAGCTTAATCCCCGGGGACAACACCGGGGAGCTGTTTTTT
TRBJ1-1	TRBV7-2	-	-	CASSSGAGLGNTEAFF	TGTGCCAGCAGCTCAGGGGCGGGGCTGGGGAACACTGAAGCTTTCTTT
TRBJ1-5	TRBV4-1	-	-	CASSQDLGSWSQPQHF	TGCGCCAGCAGCCAAGATTTGGGGTCATGGAGTCAGCCCCAGCATTTT
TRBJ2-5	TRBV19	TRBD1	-	CASSKITGTGGSETQYF	TGTGCCAGTAGTAAGATTACCGGGACAGGGGGCTCGGAGACCCAGTACTTC
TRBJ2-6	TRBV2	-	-	CASSSGSGANVLTF	TGTGCCAGCAGTTCAGGCTCTGGGGCCAACGTCCTGACTTTC
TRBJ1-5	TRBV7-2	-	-	CASSSSGVNQPQHF	TGTGCCAGCAGCTCTTCCGGGGTCAATCAGCCCCAGCATTTT
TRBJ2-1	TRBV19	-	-	CASSNGGPRPLYNEQFF	TGTGCCAGTAGTAACGGGGGTCCCCGACCCCTCTACAATGAGCAGTTCTTC